A selection of T cell receptor beta chains follows, all from one sample in a study of human T cells and chemical hapten exposure. TCRdb re-analysed the RACE reads in MiXCR, keeping a single row per CDR3 protein. Counted here are about 85,000 distinct CDR3 sequences, roughly 10% occurring once; the ten biggest clones make up 1.6%. Material: whole blood, obtained in connection with sensitization to the hapten diphenylcyclopropenone (DPC). The receptors were gathered from a man aged 18 to 30 with alopecia areata. Some clones in this sample may be carry-over from other donors' samples. CDR3s include the opening cysteine and the closing phenylalanine or tryptophan. The D gene is left open where the match is weak. Only some rows state a clone size, as once, few, many or a class for expanded clones.

TRBV3-1,-,-,TRBJ2-2,TGTGCCAGCAGTCGGACTTCGAACACCGGGGAGCTGTTTTTT,CASSRTSNTGELFF
TRBV5-4,few,-,TRBJ1-1,TGTGCCAGCAGCCGTTCAGCCCTCTCAGACACTGAAGCTTTCTTT,CASSRSALSDTEAFF
TRBV9,many,-,TRBJ2-3,TGTGCCAGCAGCGCCAACCTTGGACGGTCAGATACGCAGTATTTT,CASSANLGRSDTQYF
TRBV7-6,many,TRBD1,TRBJ1-6,TGTGCCAGCAGTTTAGATACAGGGGCCCTTCCAAATTCACCCCTCCACTTT,CASSLDTGALPNSPLHF
TRBV7-4,many,TRBD1,TRBJ1-5,TGTGCCAGCAGCCCCCAGACAGGGAACCAGCCCCAGCATTTT,CASSPQTGNQPQHF
TRBV18,-,-,TRBJ2-2,TGTGCCAGCTCACTGGTACGGTTTAGGACGAACACCGGGGAGCTGTTTTTT,CASSLVRFRTNTGELFF
TRBV7-2,many,-,TRBJ1-2,TGTGCCAGCAGCTTAGGTCGGACGGCTTATGGCTACACCTTC,CASSLGRTAYGYTF
TRBV11-2,many,-,TRBJ2-2,TGTGCCAGCAGCCAACTAGAGCGGGAGCTGTTTTTT,CASSQLERELFF
TRBV7-2,many,-,TRBJ2-7,TGTGCCAGCACCCGCCCGGGAGCCTACGAGCAGTACTTC,CASTRPGAYEQYF
TRBV12-3/TRBV12-4,-,TRBD1,TRBJ1-5,TGTGCCAGCAGTTTCCCAGGGGGGCCCCAGCATTTT,CASSFPGGPQHF
TRBV3-1,-,-,TRBJ1-2,TGTGCCAGCAGCCCAGTGGGGTACTATGGCTACACCTTC,CASSPVGYYGYTF
TRBV29-1,many,TRBD1,TRBJ1-1,TGCAGCGTCGCCAAGACAGGGTACACTGAAGCTTTCTTT,CSVAKTGYTEAFF
TRBV4-2,-,-,TRBJ1-1,TGTGCCAGCCGGTCATGGAACACTGAAGCTTTCTTT,CASRSWNTEAFF
TRBV29-1,-,TRBD2,TRBJ2-1,TGCAGCGTTTCATCGGCTTTTAGGGAGGGGTCCTACAATGAGCAGTTCTTC,CSVSSAFREGSYNEQFF
TRBV7-6,-,TRBD1,TRBJ1-1,TGTGCCAGCAGCCTCGGGACAGAGCATGAAGCTTTCTTT,CASSLGTEHEAFF
TRBV6-6,few,-,TRBJ1-6,TGTGCCAGCAGTTACTCATCCGGGAAATATAATTCACCCCTCCACTTT,CASSYSSGKYNSPLHF
TRBV5-1,many,-,TRBJ2-2,TGCGCCAGCAGCTTGGCTCGGCGGGGGCGCACCGGGGAGCTGTTTTTT,CASSLARRGRTGELFF
TRBV7-2,-,-,TRBJ2-2,TGTGCCAGCAGCTTAAGAATTTCACGCAGTCGAGGCACCGGGGAGCTGTTTTTT,CASSLRISRSRGTGELFF
TRBV5-1,many,-,TRBJ2-1,TGCGCCAGCAGCTTGGCCGTGGGAAGCTCCTACAATGAGCAGTTCTTC,CASSLAVGSSYNEQFF
TRBV4-1,many,-,TRBJ1-5,TGCGCCAGCAGCCAATTTTTTCGGGATCAGCCCCAGCATTTT,CASSQFFRDQPQHF
TRBV6-2/TRBV6-3,few,TRBD1,TRBJ1-2,TGTGCCAGCAGTGAACAGGGGAGCTATGGCTACACCTTC,CASSEQGSYGYTF
TRBV6-1,few,-,TRBJ1-4,TGTGCCAGCAGTGAAGCCAGGCGGACTAATGAAAAACTGTTTTTT,CASSEARRTNEKLFF
TRBV27,many,TRBD2,TRBJ2-1,TGTGCCAGCAGTTTGACTAGCGGGGACAATGAGCAGTTCTTC,CASSLTSGDNEQFF